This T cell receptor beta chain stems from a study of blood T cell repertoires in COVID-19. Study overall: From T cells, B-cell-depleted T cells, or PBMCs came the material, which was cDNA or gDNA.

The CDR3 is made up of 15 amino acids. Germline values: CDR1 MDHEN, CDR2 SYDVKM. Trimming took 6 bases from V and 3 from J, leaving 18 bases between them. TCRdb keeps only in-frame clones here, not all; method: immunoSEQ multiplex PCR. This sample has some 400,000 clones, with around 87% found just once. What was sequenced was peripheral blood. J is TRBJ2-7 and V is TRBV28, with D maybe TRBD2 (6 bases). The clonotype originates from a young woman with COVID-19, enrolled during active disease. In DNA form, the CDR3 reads TGTGCCAGCAGCAACTCTGGATCGGGACTCTACGAGCAGTACTTC. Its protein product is CASSNSGSGLYEQYF.